This T cell receptor (beta chain) was sequenced for a study of OX40 agonist ivuxolimab in advanced cancers. Concerning the study at large: Ivuxolimab, which targeted the costimulatory receptor OX40 (CD134), was an agonistic, fully human IgG2 monoclonal antibody. Intravenous ivuxolimab was administered to patients every 2 weeks at six dose levels: 0.01, 0.1, 0.3, 1.5, 3 and 10 mg/kg. Of the roughly 51 patients in dose escalation, some 19 had hepatocellular carcinoma, around 15 had melanoma, 9 had renal cell carcinoma and 9 had head and neck cancer. In the dose-escalation cohort, 70% to 90% of patients were male, and the mean age was around 60 years with a range of about 20 to 79. Patients were allowed to have had prior anti-PD-1, anti-PD-L1 or anti-CTLA-4 therapy, and 40% to 45% of the dose-escalation patients had previously received checkpoint inhibitors. Partial responses occurred in three dose-escalation patients, of whom one had hepatocellular carcinoma and two had cutaneous melanoma. The purpose of peripheral TCRbeta sequencing was to test whether ivuxolimab changed TCR sequence diversity and led to clonal T-cell expansion. The paper reports the monotherapy dose-escalation portion (N of about 52 patients) of the phase I ivuxolimab trial. Overall results and qualifications from the work: The antigen specificity of the clonally expanded peripheral T cells was not determined. Low levels of normalized T-cell clonal expansion were also seen in some patients who did not respond. Clonal expansion of both CD4+ and CD8+ blood T cells was observed from baseline to week 6 at doses 0.1 to 3.0 mg/kg. In the 0.1-3.0 mg/kg groups, partial responders were among the patients with the lowest normalized peripheral clonal expansion, particularly in CD8+ T cells. On average, CD8+ T cells showed more expanded clones than CD4+ T cells after ivuxolimab.

To sequence the TCRbeta CDR3 region, genomic DNA was isolated from the sorted cells. The immunoSEQ Assay was used for sequencing of TCRbeta CDR3 regions. TCRdb obtained this table from immuneACCESS and retained in-frame rearrangements with V and J assigned. These tables miss some clones; where compared with another copy, unresolved V genes account for less than half of the shortfall, and the remainder is unexplained. This sample is represented by about 27,000 clones; 82% of them were singletons. The top ten hold over 20% of the sample. Note on this clone: The target of this receptor is not known. Within one base of it there is no much larger clone, and no base qualities were kept.

The trial excluded patients who had a history of autoimmune disease or were on systemic immunosuppression. In every dose cohort, peripheral blood was drawn for TCR sequencing at baseline, cycle 4 day 1, and cycle 7 day 1. Samples came from an open-label, multicenter, first-in-human phase I dose-escalation trial of ivuxolimab. Adults with locally advanced or metastatic head and neck squamous cell, hepatocellular, melanoma or renal cell carcinoma were enrolled in the trial. CD4+ and CD8+ T cells were sorted separately from peripheral blood before TCR sequencing. Spanning cysteine to phenylalanine, the CDR3 consists of 14 amino acids. Only the CDR3 portion is preserved as DNA: 42 bases, with reading frame beginning at the first base. As encoded in the germline V gene (reference sequence), CDR1 is SEHNR while CDR2 is FQNEAQ. V is pruned by 4 bases and J by 4 bases, leaving 3 bases of the junction without a gene match.

The sequence was collected from an adult with an advanced solid tumor such as melanoma, head and neck, liver or kidney cancer. Recombination joined TRBV7-9 with TRBJ2-5; the junction holds 10 bases that match TRBD2. The sequences come from CD4+ or CD8+ T cells sorted from blood, collected in a trial of the OX40 agonist ivuxolimab. The CDR3 protein is CASSYRLAGETQYF. The DNA sequence is TGTGCCAGCAGCTATCGACTAGCGGGAGAGACCCAGTACTTC. The entire variable domain, with the stretches around the CDR3 drawn from the reference TRBV7-9 and TRBJ2-5 proteins, is DTGVSQNPRHKITKRGQNVTFRCDPISEHNRLYWYRQTLGQGPEFLTYFQNEAQLEKSRLLSDRFSAERPKGSFSTLEIQRTEQGDSAMYLCASSYRLAGETQYFGPGTRLLVL.